Listed below are T cell receptor beta chains from one sample, sequenced in a study of blood T cell repertoires in COVID-19. The data were produced by immunoSEQ multiplex PCR, yet TCRdb's version contains in-frame clones alone and is incomplete. The sample records approximately 350,000 clones, around 83% being singletons. Sequencing used peripheral blood. The receptors were gathered from a man aged 25-45 years with active or convalescent COVID-19. Both conserved end residues are part of each CDR3. The D gene is left open where the match is weak. Some rows have no size entry. The others give once, few or many, or a class for an expanded clone.

abundance	v_gene	d_gene	j_gene	CDR3aa	CDR3nt
NA	TRBV28	TRBD2	TRBJ2-1	CASSLPSDGGNRNEQFF	TGTGCCAGCAGTTTACCCTCGGACGGGGGGAATAGAAATGAGCAGTTCTTC
NA	TRBV5-1	NA	TRBJ1-2	CASSETRDGYTF	TGCGCCAGCAGCGAGACGCGGGATGGCTACACCTTC
NA	TRBV11-2	NA	TRBJ2-7	CASSLDNGGAYF	TGTGCCAGCAGCTTAGATAATGGGGGCGCATACTTC
NA	TRBV6-5	TRBD1	TRBJ1-2	CASSSGQYYGYTF	TGTGCCAGCAGTTCGGGACAGTACTATGGCTACACCTTC
NA	TRBV6-5	NA	TRBJ1-5	CASTKRPGNQPQHF	TGTGCCAGCACCAAACGCCCGGGAAATCAGCCCCAGCATTTT
NA	TRBV27	NA	TRBJ1-1	CASSLQAITEAFF	TGTGCCAGCAGTTTACAGGCCATCACTGAAGCTTTCTTT
NA	TRBV6-5	NA	TRBJ1-4	CASSYGRDEKLFF	TGTGCCAGCAGTTACGGGAGGGATGAAAAACTGTTTTTT
NA	TRBV5-1	TRBD2	TRBJ2-7	CASSLGTSGPTYEQYF	TGCGCCAGCAGCTTGGGGACTAGCGGGCCGACCTACGAGCAGTACTTC
NA	TRBV6-5	TRBD1	TRBJ2-7	CASRAGTGGPYEQYF	TGTGCCAGCAGAGCCGGGACAGGGGGGCCCTACGAGCAGTACTTC
NA	TRBV2	NA	TRBJ1-2	CASGSGNRGYTF	TGTGCCAGCGGATCGGGGAATCGTGGCTACACCTTC
few	TRBV2	TRBD1	TRBJ2-7	CASMTGGSYEQYF	TGTGCCAGCATGACAGGGGGCTCGTACGAGCAGTACTTC
NA	TRBV7-8	TRBD1	TRBJ2-2	CASRSSRTGGEYGGELFF	TGTGCCAGCAGATCCTCAAGGACAGGGGGCGAATACGGCGGGGAGCTGTTTTTT
once	TRBV12-3/TRBV12-4	NA	TRBJ2-3	CASSPTRDTQYF	TGTGCCAGCAGTCCTACCCGGGATACGCAGTATTTT
NA	TRBV19	NA	TRBJ2-3	CASSNGTGTSGRGSTDTQYF	TGTGCCAGTAGTAACGGGACAGGGACTAGTGGGCGGGGAAGCACAGATACGCAGTATTTT
NA	TRBV7-8	TRBD2	TRBJ2-1	CASSLESGGVYNEQFF	TGTGCCAGCAGCTTAGAAAGCGGGGGAGTTTACAATGAGCAGTTCTTC
NA	TRBV7-9	NA	TRBJ2-1	CASSSGEAEQQFF	TGTGCCAGCAGCTCGGGGGAAGCGGAACAGCAGTTCTTC